This TCR beta chain was obtained from a study of blood T cell repertoires in COVID-19. About the study: Sites in the United States, Italy and Spain provided acute and convalescent COVID-19 samples. In each case, the material was cDNA or gDNA derived from T cells, B-cell-depleted T cells, or PBMCs.

Study processing details: Researchers report that nucleated cell counts were estimated from reference gene primer amplification. Assay: immunoSEQ multiplex PCR; the TCRdb copy retains only in-frame clones and omits some. The D gene and trimming were derived from the DNA, and the V and J assignments and clone size from that table. The sample has tens of thousands of clones; around three quarters are singletons. The germline CDR1 and CDR2 sequences are LNHDA and SQIVND (reference sequence). This CDR3 is 18 amino acids long. The V and J ends lost 2 bases and 2 bases, in that order; junction bases with no gene match: 9.

This rearrangement joins TRBV19 to TRBJ2-1, with TRBD2 matching over 10 bases. What was sequenced was peripheral blood. This clonotype was obtained from a woman at least 80 years old with active or convalescent COVID-19. CDR3 amino acids: CASSINSGGPNTYNEQFF. Here the CDR3 DNA reads TGTGCCAGTAGTATAAATAGCGGGGGGCCGAATACCTACAATGAGCAGTTCTTC.